This T cell receptor (beta chain) was profiled in a study of CD8 T cells in Susac syndrome. V was cut by 5 bases and J by 0 bases, with 14 bases left in between. The CDR3 has 15 residues. Germline assignment: CDR1 SQVTM and CDR2 ANQGSEA. Reverse transcription used roughly 0.45 to 1 ug RNA and random hexamers. The CDR3 of TCR beta was amplified by immunoSEQ multiplex PCR across 54 Vbeta and 13 Jbeta. TCRdb itself ran the immunoSEQ multiplex PCR reads through MiXCR, one entry per CDR3 protein. The data hold 150,000 to 200,000 distinct CDR3 sequences, with around 95% observed a single time. TCR beta sequences were obtained from blood CD8+ and CD4+ T cells. Healthy donors formed controls matched for age and sex. TEMRA cells were FACS-enriched, with CD8+ and CD4+ T cells isolated negatively. This clonotype was seen a single time.

The sequenced material came from CD4+ T cells from PBMCs. The clonotype was recovered from a human donor in good health. J is TRBJ1-5 and V is TRBV29-1; D call uncertain. The CDR3 is CSVSVQVGSNQPQHF. In nucleotides, the CDR3 is TGCAGCGTTTCGGTTCAAGTGGGTAGCAATCAGCCCCAGCATTTT.